These 32 T cell receptor beta chains were sequenced from one sample in a study of T cell clusters in autoimmune cytopenias. Some 38,000 genome equivalents of blood DNA were amplified for TRB. Multiplex touch-down PCR amplified TRB using TRB-A and TRB-B pools in one tube. TCRdb re-called the multiplex PCR reads and catalogs CDR3 proteins one per entry, DNA excluded. This sample's table reports under 15,000 distinct CDR3 sequences. Material: peripheral blood. The source is a human donor with an autoimmune cytopenia or autoimmune hepatitis (not recorded which).

V and J are TRBV6-1 and TRBJ2-7; TCRdb returns TRBD1, unconfirmable since there is no DNA. The CDR3 extends over 12 amino acids. In germline, CDR1 is MNHNS, CDR2 SASEGT. The CDR3 region is CASLRTGGEQYF.

The rearrangement joins TRBV6-2 or TRBV6-3 to TRBJ2-1; the TCRdb call, TRBD1, lacks DNA for checking. Germline V CDR1 and CDR2: MNHEY, SVGEGT. CDR3 length: 15 residues. Here the CDR3 reads CASRVPRDSYNEQFF.

V is TRBV15 and J is TRBJ2-1; TCRdb's assignment of TRBD2 cannot be checked, as there is no DNA. The germline V gene has CDR1 LNHNV and CDR2 YYDKDF (reference sequence). CDR3 length: 14 amino acids. Here the CDR3 reads CATSREPSSYEQFF.

This clonotype is medium-sized (0.01 to 0.1%) by frequency. The chain recombines TRBV19 with TRBJ2-5; TCRdb selects TRBD2, and the lack of DNA leaves this call unchecked. The CDR3 covers 12 residues. The V gene's germline CDR1 is LNHDA and CDR2 SQIVND (reference sequence). The CDR3: CASSIGGETQYF.

CDR3 region: CAIRDRGETQYF. The rearrangement joins TRBV10-3 to TRBJ2-5; the D gene TCRdb calls, TRBD1, cannot be checked with no DNA. The CDR3 has 12 residues. From germline, CDR1 is ENHRY and CDR2 SYGVKD.

The chain has TRBV18 and TRBJ1-2; checking the TCRdb D call of TRBD1 is not possible without DNA. Germline V lookup: CDR1 KGHSH, CDR2 LQKENI. The CDR3 length is 18 residues. This CDR3 is CASSPSDRDLRWGYGYTF.

This chain connects TRBV6-2 or TRBV6-3 to TRBJ2-1; checking the TCRdb D call of TRBD1 is not possible without DNA. The germline gives CDR1 MNHEY, CDR2 SVGEGT. This CDR3 contains 14 residues. The CDR3 sequence: CASYRDHTSNEQFF.

This chain's CDR3 is CASSVSGQVTQYF. The V and J genes are TRBV5-6 and TRBJ2-3. Germline-derived CDR1 and CDR2 are SGHDT and YYEEEE. The CDR3 covers 13 residues.

This clonotype ranks as medium-sized (0.01 to 0.1%) in terms of frequency. The V and J genes are TRBV29-1 and TRBJ2-1. CDR1 and CDR2 (germline): SQVTM, ANQGSEA. The CDR3 extends over 12 amino acids. The chain's CDR3 is CSARLTYNEQFF.

V and J are TRBV7-2 and TRBJ2-1. There are 12 residues in the CDR3. Germline CDR1 SGHTA, CDR2 FQGNSA. CDR3 protein: CASSSSGNEQFF.

This chain connects TRBV30 to TRBJ2-3. Germline loops: CDR1 GTSNPN, CDR2 SVGIG (reference sequence). The CDR3 has 12 residues. CDR3 amino acids: CAWSVRGDTQYF.

The J gene is TRBJ2-5, the V gene TRBV6-5; TCRdb's D gene call, TRBD2, goes unchecked for lack of DNA. The CDR3 is made up of 14 amino acids. CDR1 is MNHEY, CDR2 SVGAGI, per germline. The CDR3 is CASSEGTQVETQYF.

V usage is TRBV5-6 and J usage is TRBJ2-2; TCRdb designates TRBD1, a call that cannot be tested without DNA. This CDR3 is built from 17 residues. Germline-derived CDR1 and CDR2 are SGHDT and YYEEEE. CDR3 protein: CASSFPGGQGDVGELFF.

The chain uses TRBV6-2 or TRBV6-3 and TRBJ2-1; TCRdb's D call of TRBD2 is untestable without DNA. Germline CDR1 reads MNHEY; CDR2 reads SVGEGT. The CDR3 is made up of 14 amino acids. The CDR3 spells CASSSLAGGWQQFF.

The chain carries TRBV10-3 and TRBJ1-4; the TCRdb D gene call, TRBD1, has no DNA to confirm it. Germline CDR1 is ENHRY and CDR2 is SYGVKD. This CDR3 contains 12 residues. The CDR3 loop is CAIRGGDEKLFF.

This clonotype registers medium-sized by frequency. V usage is TRBV30 and J usage is TRBJ2-7; as DNA is missing, the TRBD1 call by TCRdb cannot be tested. The CDR3 runs to 13 residues. The germline gives CDR1 GTSNPN, CDR2 SVGIG (reference sequence). The CDR3 is CAWNRGSSYEQYF.

The chain has TRBV5-5 and TRBJ2-3. The CDR3 covers 11 residues. Germline V gene lookup returns CDR1 SGHKS and CDR2 YYEKEE (reference sequence). The CDR3 sequence is CASSSIDTQYF.

V gene TRBV19 combines with J gene TRBJ1-5; TCRdb calls TRBD1, which cannot be checked without DNA. This CDR3 has 16 amino acids. Germline CDR1 LNHDA, CDR2 SQIVND (reference sequence). The CDR3 loop reads CASSRGQGDSNQPQHF. Full variable domain (missing parts from reference TRBV19 and TRBJ1-5): DGGITQSPKYLFRKEGQNVTLSCEQNLNHDAMYWYRQDPGQGLRLIYYSQIVNDFQKGDIAEGYSVSREKKESFPLTVTSAQKNPTAFYLCASSRGQGDSNQPQHFGDGTRLSIL.

This clonotype shows up as medium-sized (0.01 to 0.1%) by frequency. The chain employs TRBV6-5 and TRBJ2-2; TCRdb's D call of TRBD1 is untestable without DNA. Germline V gene sequence: CDR1 MNHEY, CDR2 SVGAGI. The CDR3 totals 15 residues. The CDR3 reads CASSYGTGGTGELFF.

This rearrangement joins TRBV5-6 to TRBJ2-1. The CDR3 is made up of 13 amino acids. Germline CDR1 reads SGHDT; CDR2 reads YYEEEE. CDR3 sequence: CASSLPSGVEQFF.

CDR3 loop: CASSRAVSGANVLTF. The chain is built from TRBV12-3 or TRBV12-4 and TRBJ2-6; TCRdb lists TRBD1, though no DNA is available to test this call. The CDR3 covers 15 residues.

The V and J genes are TRBV6-1 and TRBJ2-7; TCRdb picks TRBD2, but there is no DNA to check that call. CDR1 and CDR2 from the germline V gene are MNHNS and SASEGT. This CDR3 has 13 amino acids. The CDR3 here is CASSVAPEGEQYF.

The rearrangement joins TRBV6-2 or TRBV6-3 to TRBJ2-5. Germline assignment: CDR1 MNHEY and CDR2 SVGEGT. The CDR3 covers 15 residues. Here the CDR3 reads CASSYGLLYQETQYF.

V and J are TRBV6-1 and TRBJ1-2; TCRdb's D call, TRBD1, is unchecked because there is no DNA. Per the germline V gene, CDR1 is MNHNS and CDR2 is SASEGT. This CDR3 comprises 13 residues. CDR3 amino acids: CAVTGSTFYGYTF.

By frequency, this clonotype is medium-sized. The chain links TRBV29-1 to TRBJ2-7; TCRdb's D call, TRBD1, is unchecked because there is no DNA. The V gene's germline CDR1 is SQVTM and CDR2 ANQGSEA. CDR3 length: 13 amino acids. The CDR3 loop is CSAGTGKKHEQYF.

J is TRBJ2-7 and V is TRBV6-2 or TRBV6-3; as DNA is missing, the TRBD2 call by TCRdb cannot be tested. Germline CDR1 MNHEY, CDR2 SVGEGT. This CDR3 is 13 amino acids long. Here the CDR3 reads CASNPGGIDEQYF.

The chain uses TRBV6-5 and TRBJ2-1; without DNA, the TCRdb call of TRBD2 cannot be checked. The V gene's germline CDR1 is MNHEY and CDR2 SVGAGI. This CDR3 has 15 residues. The CDR3 reads CASSFGTSGRGEQFF.

The chain combines TRBV15 with TRBJ1-1. This CDR3 region has 13 residues. Per germline, CDR1 LNHNV and CDR2 YYDKDF (reference sequence). The CDR3: CATSRAEGNEAFF.

The chain links TRBV19 to TRBJ2-7. Germline-derived CDR1 and CDR2 are LNHDA and SQIVND (reference sequence). This CDR3 contains 15 residues. The CDR3 sequence is CASSIAAGGYYEQYF.

This clonotype is deemed medium-sized (0.01 to 0.1%) by its frequency. The chain is built from TRBV29-1 and TRBJ2-6. CDR1 and CDR2 from the germline V gene are SQVTM and ANQGSEA. The length of the CDR3 is 11 residues. CDR3 sequence: CSRSGANVLTF.

The chain carries TRBV6-5 and TRBJ1-3. The CDR3 has 15 amino acids. Germline lookup yields CDR1 MNHEY and CDR2 SVGAGI. CDR3 loop: CASQTLMSSGNTIYF.

The chain joins TRBV6-1 to TRBJ1-5; without DNA, the TCRdb call of TRBD1 cannot be checked. This CDR3 contains 14 residues. Germline V gene lookup returns CDR1 MNHNS and CDR2 SASEGT. CDR3 amino acids: CASSEAQGYQPQHF.